The clone carrying this TCR beta chain was observed at least ten times. Its antigen remains unknown. The sample is drawn from a study of T cell repertoires in cytomegalovirus infection. Study in general: Shared public TCR beta signatures pointed to both CMV infection and a matching HLA type. Study conclusions and caveats: HLA-C-restricted, CMV-specific TCR beta clonotypes were dominant ex vivo. Of the TCR beta families, the public ones yielded a cumulative frequency that identified carriers of CMV plus the relevant HLA.

TCRdb re-called the reads with MiXCR, one entry per CDR3 protein. Seen here are approximately 250,000 distinct CDR3 sequences, 9% to 15% observed once, and the top ten hold approximately 1.6%. Sequenced input: PBMCs. This TCR came from a human donor in good health (CMV status not recorded). Some clones in this sample may be carry-over from other donors' samples.

CDR3 protein: CASSQDVASGSRSYNEQFF. As DNA, the CDR3 is TGTGCCAGCAGCCAAGATGTGGCTAGCGGGAGTAGATCCTACAATGAGCAGTTCTTC. The chain couples TRBV14 to TRBJ2-1, with 10 bases aligning to TRBD2. The germline V gene has CDR1 SGHDN and CDR2 FVKESK. V lost 0 bases and J lost 1; bases outside the gene matches: 9. The CDR3 loop spans 19 amino acids.